What follows are 9 T cell receptor beta chains derived from one specimen sequenced in a study of blood T cell repertoires in COVID-19 (dated by TCRdb to the early 2020s). Libraries were prepared through the immunoSEQ multiplex PCR assay. Sourced from immuneACCESS, this table was stored by TCRdb with only in-frame sequences that have V and J called. A share of the clones is absent; for the studies checked, an unresolved V gene accounts for under half, and the remainder has no known explanation. Within this sample are about 28,000 clones, with 75% to 90% of them counted one time only. Approximately 49% of the sample is in the top ten clones. Material for sequencing was peripheral blood. The receptors come from a human donor with acute or convalescent COVID-19. The donor label of this sample is uncertain.

This rearrangement joins TRBV5-1 to TRBJ2-3; TRBD2 is a possible D gene (5 bases). Looked up from germline, CDR1 is SGHRS and CDR2 is YFSETQ. Trimming pared 7 bases from V and 1 base from J, leaving 16 bases between. This CDR3 is built from 15 residues. The CDR3 nucleotides are TGCGCCAGCCAACACGAGCGGACCGGCACAGATACGCAGTATTTT. This encodes CASQHERTGTDTQYF.

The V gene is TRBV27, the J gene TRBJ2-1; 9 bases line up with TRBD2. From germline, CDR1 is MNHEY and CDR2 SMNVEV (reference sequence). Trimming removed 3 bases from V and 10 bases from J; junction bases left unmatched: 10. The CDR3 contains 15 residues. This CDR3 reads CASSFSAGGRGEQFF. The CDR3 DNA reads TGTGCCAGCAGTTTCTCGGCGGGAGGGCGAGGGGAGCAGTTCTTC.

The V and J genes are TRBV12-5 and TRBJ2-7, with D perhaps matching TRBD1 (5 bases). CDR3 length equals 14 residues. With 7 bases removed from V and 2 bases from J, the gap between germline ends came to 15 bases. Germline assignment: CDR1 LGHNT and CDR2 FRNRAP. The DNA for the CDR3 is TGTGCTAGTGCCTCCCCGACAGTCACCTACGAGCAGTACTTC. Amino acids: CASASPTVTYEQYF.

The V gene is TRBV12-3 or TRBV12-4, the J gene TRBJ2-1; a weak D match, TRBD1 (8 bases). This CDR3 region has 13 residues. V gave up 6 bases and J gave up 11 bases, with 17 bases separating them. CDR3 sequence (DNA): TGTGCCAGCAGCCAGGGGGCTAGCGGCCAGCAGTTCTTC. As protein: CASSQGASGQQFF.

The chain has TRBV9 and TRBJ2-5; the D gene is possibly TRBD2 (6 bases). Trimming cost V 4 bases and J 5 bases, with 15 bases left between them. CDR3 length: 14 amino acids. Germline-derived CDR1 and CDR2 are SGDLS and YYNGEE. CDR3 residues: CASSPGRGRETQYF. The CDR3, as DNA: TGTGCCAGCAGCCCCGGTCGGGGGAGGGAGACCCAGTACTTC.

This chain uses TRBV4-2 with TRBJ1-5; 8 bases line up with TRBD1. Trimming at V came to 3 bases and at J to 4 bases, leaving 2 bases not matched to a gene. The CDR3 totals 14 residues. Germline V gene lookup returns CDR1 LGHNA and CDR2 YNFKEQ. The CDR3 sequence: CASSQDRVNQPQHF. The CDR3 region has the DNA TGTGCCAGCAGCCAGGACAGGGTAAATCAGCCCCAGCATTTT.

The genes are TRBV10-1 and TRBJ2-1, with TRBD2 as a possible D gene (7 bases). This CDR3 spans 11 amino acids. Germline V gene sequence: CDR1 WNHNN, CDR2 SYGVQD (reference sequence). V gave up 5 bases and J gave up 10 bases, with 9 bases separating them. This CDR3 is CASSSGGEQFF. The DNA of the CDR3 is TGCGCCAGCAGTTCGGGGGGCGAGCAGTTCTTC.

This chain links TRBV12-3 or TRBV12-4 with TRBJ1-1; D is ambiguous. The CDR3 has 11 amino acids. V was cut by 3 bases and J by 4 bases, with 3 bases left in between. CDR3 protein: CASSLSTEAFF. DNA of the CDR3: TGTGCCAGCAGTTTGAGCACTGAAGCTTTCTTT.

The genes are TRBV6-5 and TRBJ2-3; D perhaps matches TRBD1 (5 bases). V was cut by 5 bases and J by 5 bases, with 5 bases left in between. Per germline, CDR1 MNHEY and CDR2 SVGAGI. The CDR3 totals 11 residues. The CDR3 here is CASSRGDTQYF. The CDR3, as DNA: TGTGCCAGCAGTAGGGGAGATACGCAGTATTTT.